The 20 T cell receptor beta chains given below trace back to one sample, sequenced in a study of beta chain features in type 1 diabetes. Reverse transcription of all isolated RNA meant that expressed TCRB transcripts were sequenced. Assay used: immunoSEQ multiplex PCR; TCRdb lists only in-frame clones, some missing. Among around 340,000 clones listed, 15% to 20% were seen once. The sequencing input was naive CD4+ T cells from blood. The receptors were sampled from a woman under 30 in good health.

The chain has TRBV7-9 and TRBJ2-3; 10 nucleotides align to TRBD2. Trimming removed 4 bases from V and 1 base from J; junction bases left unmatched: 5. Looked up from germline, CDR1 is SEHNR and CDR2 is FQNEAQ (reference sequence). There are 16 residues in the CDR3. DNA for the CDR3: TGTGCCAGCAGCTACCCTAGCGGGGGACGCACAGATACGCAGTATTTT. It is translated as CASSYPSGGRTDTQYF.

The V and J genes are TRBV5-1 and TRBJ2-7; 9 bases fit TRBD1. The CDR3 sequence is 15 residues long. The ends lost 5 bases at V and 3 bases at J; junction bases unmatched: 9. Germline lookup yields CDR1 SGHRS and CDR2 YFSETQ. The CDR3 protein is CASRPAGTGNYEQYF. For the CDR3, the DNA is TGCGCCAGCAGACCGGCCGGGACAGGGAACTACGAGCAGTACTTC.

V is TRBV12-5 and J is TRBJ1-1; D is ambiguous. V lost 3 bases and J 4 bases, leaving 9 bases between the germline ends. Germline V gene lookup returns CDR1 LGHNT and CDR2 FRNRAP. The CDR3 loop spans 13 amino acids. The CDR3 loop reads CASGFVLGTEAFF. CDR3 nucleotides: TGTGCTAGTGGTTTTGTCCTCGGCACTGAAGCTTTCTTT.

The chain couples TRBV30 to TRBJ1-3; a weak D match, TRBD1 (5 bases). V was shortened by 3 bases and J by 4 bases, with 13 bases between the two germline ends. CDR1 and CDR2 (germline): GTSNPN, SVGIG (reference sequence). The CDR3 contains 14 residues. The chain's CDR3 is CAWSLGARGNTIYF. CDR3 nucleotide sequence: TGTGCCTGGAGCCTAGGGGCGCGAGGAAACACCATATATTTT.

The chain combines TRBV5-1 with TRBJ1-5; no clear D. This CDR3 is built from 13 residues. Trimming removed 0 bases from V and 3 bases from J, with 4 bases in between. Germline CDR1 and CDR2: SGHRS and YFSETQ. CDR3 coding DNA: TGCGCCAGCAGCTTGGAAGCCAATCAGCCCCAGCATTTT. This sequence encodes CASSLEANQPQHF. Supplemented by reference TRBV5-1 and TRBJ1-5, the full variable domain reads KAGVTQTPRYLIKTRGQQVTLSCSPISGHRSVSWYQQTPGQGLQFLFEYFSETQRNKGNFPGRFSGRQFSNSRSEMNVSTLELGDSALYLCASSLEANQPQHFGDGTRLSIL.

This clone occurred a few times. The chain recombines TRBV5-1 with TRBJ2-6; maybe TRBD2 (6 bases). The CDR3 is 17 residues long. V was trimmed by 1 base and J by 0 bases, leaving 11 bases between them. CDR1 and CDR2 (germline): SGHRS, YFSETQ. The CDR3 reads CASSLWGDGSGANVLTF. In DNA, the CDR3 is TGCGCCAGCAGCTTGTGGGGGGACGGCTCTGGGGCCAACGTCCTGACTTTC.

Remarks on this clone: The identical CDR3 is also encoded by other nucleotide sequences in the sample. The J gene is TRBJ2-3, the V gene TRBV6-4; a possible D gene is TRBD1 (6 bases). The CDR3 is made up of 13 amino acids. From germline, CDR1 is MRHNA and CDR2 SNTAGT. Trimming shortened V by 5 bases and J by 3 bases, and 9 bases separated the two germline ends. CDR3 sequence: CASSLQGTDTQYF. Here the CDR3 DNA reads TGTGCCAGCAGTCTACAGGGAACAGATACGCAGTATTTT.

This clone was seen more than once but under ten times. The genes are TRBV2 and TRBJ2-2, with D possibly matching TRBD1 (7 bases). The V gene's germline CDR1 is SNHLY and CDR2 FYNNEI. Trimming cost V 3 bases and J 4 bases, with 12 bases left between them. The CDR3 extends over 15 amino acids. CDR3 coding DNA: TGTGCCAGCAGTGAGCAGGGGGGCACCACCGGGGAGCTGTTTTTT. It specifies CASSEQGGTTGELFF.

DNA for the CDR3: TGTGCCTGGAAGATGGGGACAGGGGAGGGCCAGCCCCAGCATTTT. This translates into CAWKMGTGEGQPQHF. The chain carries TRBV30 and TRBJ1-5, with TRBD1 identical over 10 bases. The CDR3 runs 15 residues. V shed 4 bases, J shed 7 bases, and the junction held 10 bases outside the gene matches. Germline V CDR1 and CDR2: GTSNPN, SVGIG (reference sequence). Supplemented by reference TRBV30 and TRBJ1-5, the full variable domain reads SQTIHQWPATLVQPVGSPLSLECTVEGTSNPNLYWYRQAAGRGLQLLFYSVGIGQISSEVPQNLSASRPQDRQFILSSKKLLLSDSGFYLCAWKMGTGEGQPQHFGDGTRLSIL.

J is TRBJ2-3 and V is TRBV7-6; D is perhaps TRBD1 (6 bases). The V gene's germline CDR1 is SGHVS and CDR2 FNYEAQ. The CDR3 is 18 residues long. With 1 base removed from V and 2 bases from J, the gap between germline ends came to 19 bases. The CDR3 nucleotides are TGTGCCAGCAGCTTAGGGCTCCCCACGGGACACACCACAGATACGCAGTATTTT. It translates to CASSLGLPTGHTTDTQYF.

The J gene is TRBJ1-5, the V gene TRBV7-3; the D is unclear. CDR3 length: 11 residues. Germline lookup yields CDR1 SGHTA and CDR2 FQGTGA. V was shortened by 8 bases and J by 0 bases, with 2 bases between the two germline ends. The CDR3 region has the DNA TGTGCCAGCTATAGCAATCAGCCCCAGCATTTT. Protein: CASYSNQPQHF.

The rearrangement joins TRBV19 to TRBJ2-1, with D possibly matching TRBD2 (6 bases). CDR1 and CDR2 (germline): LNHDA, SQIVND (reference sequence). V gave up 6 bases and J gave up 9 bases, with 18 bases separating them. The CDR3 loop spans 14 amino acids. CDR3 in DNA: TGTGCCAGTAGCAGAGTGGAGGGCGAAAGTGAGCAGTTCTTC. This gives the protein CASSRVEGESEQFF.

This chain links TRBV4-3 with TRBJ1-1; D not resolved. Deletions cut 0 bases from V and 5 bases from J, with 10 bases between. The CDR3 sequence is 14 residues long. Germline V CDR1 and CDR2: LGHNA, YSLEER. CDR3 region: CASSQDLGRTEAFF. In nucleotides, the CDR3 is TGCGCCAGCAGCCAAGATCTGGGGAGGACTGAAGCTTTCTTT.

This chain joins TRBV7-8 and TRBJ1-1; possibly TRBD1 for D (6 bases). Per the germline V gene, CDR1 is SGHVS and CDR2 is FQNEAQ. V dropped 5 bases and J dropped 0 bases, with 10 bases sitting between them. The CDR3 runs 14 residues. The DNA of the CDR3 is TGTGCCAGCAGCCGTACAGGGTTGAACACTGAAGCTTTCTTT. Its protein product is CASSRTGLNTEAFF. The full variable domain, rest sourced from reference TRBV7-8 and TRBJ1-1, is GAGVSQSPRYKVAKRGQDVALRCDPISGHVSLFWYQQALGQGPEFLTYFQNEAQLDKSGLPSDRFFAERPEGSVSTLKIQRTQQEDSAVYLCASSRTGLNTEAFFGQGTRLTVV.

The chain couples TRBV9 to TRBJ2-7, with D hard to call. The CDR3 consists of 15 residues. Germline CDR1 SGDLS, CDR2 YYNGEE. V gave up 0 bases and J gave up 0 bases, with 10 bases separating them. The CDR3 coding sequence is TGTGCCAGCAGCGTAGGCGGCGCGCTCTCCTACGAGCAGTACTTC. Protein product: CASSVGGALSYEQYF.

This rearrangement joins TRBV4-2 to TRBJ2-7; possibly TRBD2 for D (6 bases). This CDR3 has 13 amino acids. CDR1 LGHNA and CDR2 YNFKEQ come from the germline V gene. The V gene lost 4 bases and the J gene lost 6 bases, with 13 bases spanning the gap. CDR3 residues: CASSPGGTSEQYF. The CDR3 coding sequence is TGTGCCAGCAGCCCCGGGGGTACTAGCGAGCAGTACTTC.

The rearrangement links TRBV5-1 to TRBJ2-1, with 8 bases identical to TRBD2. The V gene's germline CDR1 is SGHRS and CDR2 YFSETQ. The junction had 4 bases not matched to a gene; V was cut back by 0 bases and J by 8 bases. The CDR3 consists of 14 residues. The CDR3 DNA reads as TGCGCCAGCAGCTTGGTGGGCGGGAGGCATGAGCAGTTCTTC. Encoded protein: CASSLVGGRHEQFF.

V gene TRBV15 combines with J gene TRBJ2-2; D gene uncertain. CDR1 LNHNV and CDR2 YYDKDF come from the germline V gene (reference sequence). The length of the CDR3 is 12 residues. Trimming shortened V by 5 bases and J by 6 bases, and 7 bases separated the two germline ends. The CDR3 sequence: CATSPRAGELFF. The CDR3 DNA follows: TGTGCCACCAGCCCCCGGGCCGGGGAGCTGTTTTTT.

The J gene is TRBJ1-1, the V gene TRBV30; TRBD1 matches at 9 bases. The CDR3 loop spans 13 amino acids. Trimming took 0 bases from V and 11 from J; bases not matched to a gene: 7. Germline loops: CDR1 GTSNPN, CDR2 SVGIG (reference sequence). CDR3 protein: CAWSVQGAARAFF. In DNA form, the CDR3 reads TGTGCCTGGAGTGTACAGGGGGCGGCCCGGGCTTTCTTT.

The V and J genes are TRBV29-1 and TRBJ2-7; D unresolved. This CDR3 region has 12 residues. Germline CDR1 reads SQVTM; CDR2 reads ANQGSEA. V lost 4 bases and J 1 base, leaving 8 bases between the germline ends. Here the CDR3 reads CSVAAESYEQYF. CDR3 DNA sequence: TGCAGCGTTGCGGCGGAGTCCTACGAGCAGTACTTC.